Described below is a single T cell receptor (beta chain) sequence and its context. Its cognate antigen has yet to be identified. The input lacks base qualities; no much larger clone sits a single base away. This record comes from a study of early T cells in non-severe SARS-CoV-2 infection (dated by TCRdb to 2020 to 2023). Regarding the research as a whole: Because TCR sequencing was done on bulk RNA from unsorted whole blood, the alpha and beta chains could not be paired. What the authors observed across the whole study: VDJdb matching was skewed toward anti-spike CD8 responses and likely underestimated virus-specific expansions by missing private and CD4 specificities.

A case-control design nested within a healthcare worker cohort in London, UK, was used, with weekly nasopharyngeal swab PCR tests and blood sampling performed. Healthcare workers were recruited during the week of the UK lockdown, between 23 and 31 March 2020, and followed weekly for up to about 15 weeks. The germline V gene specifies SGHTA as CDR1 and FQGNSA as CDR2. Trimming removed 1 base from V and 2 bases from J, leaving 15 bases between the germline ends. The CDR3 runs 16 residues from the cysteine to the phenylalanine. Only CDR3 DNA remains: 48 bases, in frame from the first base. The protocol used for the library was 5' RACE. The instrument given in TCRdb is NextSeq 500. The TCR library protocol attached unique molecular identifiers to individual cDNA molecules to correct for sequencing error and PCR bias. Both TCR alpha and beta chains were sequenced, and tight co-correlation was observed between alpha and beta sequence abundances in each sample. On the study's bioinformatics: Decombinator V4 was used to perform V gene, J gene and CDR3 annotation of TCR sequences. TCRs were defined as expanded if a significant change between any two time points was detected under a Poisson model with p below 0.0001. TCR abundances were normalised to the total number of TCRs sequenced per sample and were expressed as counts per million. MAIT TCRs were defined by TRAV1-2 paired with TRAJ12, TRAJ20 or TRAJ33, and iNKT TCRs by TRAV10 paired with TRAJ18. VDJdb, accessed on 1 November 2021, was searched for TCRs annotated for CMV, EBV and SARS-CoV-2, and TCRs annotated for more than one antigen were excluded. The public reads were reprocessed in TCRdb via fastp at Q25 and MiXCR, keeping in-frame beta chains. Identical CDR3 proteins give one entry, which carries the most common genes and DNA. Here the V and J calls rest on TCRdb's processing, not on the authors' analysis. A total of 35,000 to 55,000 distinct CDR3 sequences appear in this sample, under 30% of them only once. The biggest ten clones account for approximately 4.4% of the sample.

This chain joins TRBV7-2 to TRBJ2-7; the D segment cannot be called with confidence. The origin of this receptor is an adult who was a healthcare worker with PCR-confirmed SARS-CoV-2 infection or an uninfected control (not recorded which). The input for sequencing was whole blood, taken at baseline. The DNA sequence is given as TGTGCCAGCAGCTTAGAGCTGGTGCGATGGGCCTACGAGCAGTACTTC. This translates into CASSLELVRWAYEQYF.